These 29 T cell receptor beta chains were all obtained from the same sample, sequenced in a study of T cells in women clearing cervical HPV infection. Generated by immunoSEQ multiplex PCR, the TCRdb table keeps only in-frame clones and is missing some. This sample carries tens of thousands of clones, with more than 9% going to the ten biggest clones. Input material: blood buffy coat. The receptors come from a woman aged 18 to 75 with a cervical HPV16 infection that either progressed to CIN3+ or cleared (not recorded which).

Points on this clone: The read finishes 3 residues shy of the CDR3 end, and the germline J gene is used to complete it. The chain combines TRBV7-2 with TRBJ2-5; unclear D gene. The germline V gene has CDR1 SGHTA and CDR2 FQGNSA. The CDR3 loop spans 14 amino acids. Trimming shortened V by 5 bases and J by 1 base, and 11 bases separated the two germline ends. This chain's CDR3 is CASSTIGVQETQYF. CDR3 bases read: TGTGCCAGCAGCACTATCGGAGTCCAAGAGACC.

Comments on this clone: The sequence runs out 3 residues before the end of the CDR3; the remainder is reconstructed from the germline J gene. The chain uses TRBV19 and TRBJ2-6, with TRBD1 identical over 7 bases. Trimming took 1 base from V and 2 from J; bases not matched to a gene: 8. Looked up from germline, CDR1 is LNHDA and CDR2 is SQIVND (reference sequence). This CDR3 region has 18 residues. The covered CDR3 bases are TGTGCCAGTAGTATAGGGCACAGGGGAAGGGCTGGGGCCAACGTC. As protein: CASSIGHRGRAGANV. The whole CDR3 protein reads CASSIGHRGRAGANVLTF.

On this clone: From the germline J gene comes the end of the CDR3, since the read stops 3 residues before it. The rearrangement uses TRBV5-1 and TRBJ2-1; TRBD2 aligns across 8 bases. J gave up 4 bases and V 3 bases, and 9 bases lay outside the gene matches. CDR3 length: 16 amino acids. The V gene's germline CDR1 is SGHRS and CDR2 YFSETQ. Incomplete CDR3 DNA: TGCGCCAGCAGCTCGTACAAAGCGGGGGTATACAATGAG. Its protein is CASSSYKAGVYNE. The whole CDR3 is CASSSYKAGVYNEQFF.

Comments on this clone: The read terminates 3 residues before the CDR3 end, so the remaining end is supplied by the germline J gene. The chain links TRBV2 to TRBJ2-7, with TRBD1 matching over 9 bases. Trimming removed 11 bases from V and 4 bases from J; junction bases left unmatched: 15. CDR1 and CDR2 (germline): SNHLY, FYNNEI. CDR3 length: 15 amino acids. This CDR3 is CAPRLSGTGRYEQYF. The sequenced part of the CDR3 DNA is TGTGCCCCCCGCCTGTCCGGGACAGGGCGGTACGAG.

On this clone itself: Read sequence stops 3 residues before the CDR3 end, and the germline J gene provides the missing end. The chain joins TRBV7-2 to TRBJ2-1; TRBD2 agrees at 9 bases. This CDR3 has 15 residues. J lost 6 bases, V lost 5 bases, and 8 bases had no gene match. The germline V gene encodes CDR1 SGHTA and CDR2 FQGNSA. This CDR3 is CASSVAGGLGNEQFF. The sequenced part of the CDR3 DNA is TGTGCCAGCAGCGTCGCGGGGGGGCTTGGCAATGAG.

On this clone: From the germline J gene comes the end of the CDR3, since the read stops 3 residues before it. The chain recombines TRBV5-4 with TRBJ1-2; 11 positions agree with TRBD1. The CDR3 covers 15 residues. Germline lookup yields CDR1 SGHNT and CDR2 YYREEE (reference sequence). CDR3 protein: CASSSGGQGAGGYTF. The DNA read from the CDR3 is TGTGCCAGCAGCTCCGGCGGACAGGGGGCGGGGGGC.

Remarks on this clone: With the read ending 3 residues before the CDR3 end, the germline J gene is used to fill in that end. The chain joins TRBV19 to TRBJ1-2; the D gene is possibly TRBD1 (6 bases). Germline V gene data show CDR1 as LNHDA and CDR2 as SQIVND (reference sequence). V was trimmed by 1 base and J by 6 bases, leaving 15 bases between them. The CDR3 totals 15 residues. The CDR3 spells CASSIATGRRNGYTF. Partial CDR3 DNA: TGTGCCAGTAGTATAGCGACAGGACGACGGAATGGC.

The part of the CDR3 DNA that was read is TGTGCCAGCAGCTTCGGGACAGGGAGCAATCAGCCC. Its protein is CASSFGTGSNQP. In full, the CDR3 reads CASSFGTGSNQPQHF. The chain employs TRBV7-9 and TRBJ1-5; TRBD1 agrees at 9 bases. Coverage ceases 3 residues before the CDR3 finishes, and the germline J gene fills in the end. The CDR3 totals 15 residues. With V trimmed by 3 bases and J by 1 base, 1 base remained unmatched. Per the germline V gene, CDR1 is SEHNR and CDR2 is FQNEAQ (reference sequence).

Turning to this clone: The read terminates 3 residues ahead of where the CDR3 ends, so the germline J gene completes it. The V call is TRBV29-1, the J call TRBJ2-7; 8 nucleotides line up with TRBD1. The junction had 14 bases not matched to a gene; V was cut back by 4 bases and J by 3 bases. Germline assignment: CDR1 SQVTM and CDR2 ANQGSEA. This CDR3 has 16 amino acids. The CDR3 DNA, read in part, is TGCAGCGTTGGGGGGGCCCGACAGGGGCCGAACTACGAG. Translating it yields CSVGGARQGPNYE. The complete CDR3 reads CSVGGARQGPNYEQYF.

Turning to this clone: The CDR3 is cut off 3 residues early in the read; its end comes from the germline J gene. This chain uses TRBV20-1 with TRBJ2-5, with 12 bases matching TRBD2. J was trimmed by 2 bases and V by 3 bases; bases with no gene match: 4. Germline V gene data show CDR1 as DFQATT and CDR2 as SNEGSKA (reference sequence). This CDR3 comprises 15 residues. The chain's CDR3 is CSARGTSGSQETQYF. The covered CDR3 bases are TGCAGTGCTAGGGGGACTAGCGGGTCTCAAGAGACC.

CDR3 in amino acids: CASSTGLATNTGELFF. CDR3 DNA (partial): TGCGCCAGCAGCACTGGACTAGCGACGAACACCGGGGAG. V usage is TRBV5-1 and J usage is TRBJ2-2; 9 positions agree with TRBD2. The read stops 3 residues short of the end of the CDR3; the missing end is completed from the germline J gene. CDR1 is SGHRS, CDR2 YFSETQ, per germline. Unmatched junction bases numbered 4, after V lost 4 bases and J lost 0 bases. The CDR3 is 16 residues long.

To note about this clone: The CDR3 end is not reached by the read, which stops 3 residues before it; the germline J gene fills it in. The V and J genes are TRBV20-1 and TRBJ1-6, with TRBD1 matching 7 bases. Germline V lookup: CDR1 DFQATT, CDR2 SNEGSKA (reference sequence). The CDR3 runs to 13 residues. V was pared by 5 bases and J by 10 bases, with 8 bases of the junction left unmatched. CDR3 DNA, as far as it was read: TGCAGTGCTGGACGGGACAGAAGATCACCC. This translates into CSAGRDRRSP. The entire CDR3 reads CSAGRDRRSPLHF.

A word on this clone: The sequence runs out 3 residues before the end of the CDR3; the remainder is reconstructed from the germline J gene. V gene TRBV20-1 combines with J gene TRBJ1-2, with D possibly matching TRBD1 (5 bases). Germline CDR1 reads DFQATT; CDR2 reads SNEGSKA (reference sequence). This CDR3 region has 13 residues. CDR3 protein: CSVFLPGSRGYTF. The CDR3 DNA, read in part, is TGCAGTGTTTTCCTCCCAGGGTCTCGAGGC.

About this clone itself: The DNA ends 3 residues before the CDR3 does, and the rest of the CDR3 is filled in from the germline J gene. The chain carries TRBV9 and TRBJ2-7; possibly TRBD1 for D (6 bases). The CDR3 totals 14 residues. Germline-derived CDR1 and CDR2 are SGDLS and YYNGEE. Deletions cut 1 base from V and 2 bases from J, with 10 bases between. The CDR3 bases that were read are TGTGCCAGCAGCGTAACGGACAGCCCCTACGAG. Its protein is CASSVTDSPYE. The whole CDR3 sequence reads CASSVTDSPYEQYF. The whole variable domain, filled in from reference TRBV9 and TRBJ2-7, reads DSGVTQTPKHLITATGQRVTLRCSPRSGDLSVYWYQQSLDQGLQFLIQYYNGEERAKGNILERFSAQQFPDLHSELNLSSLELGDSALYFCASSVTDSPYEQYFGPGTRLTVT.

For this clone: The observed sequence ends 3 residues before the CDR3 terminus, with the missing tail filled in from the germline J gene. The chain uses TRBV27 and TRBJ1-1; D gene ambiguous. Germline lookup yields CDR1 MNHEY and CDR2 SMNVEV (reference sequence). CDR3 length: 18 residues. Deletions cut 3 bases from V and 1 base from J, with 21 bases between. CDR3 amino acids: CASSLSAISGSGNTEAFF. CDR3 DNA, as far as it was read: TGTGCCAGCAGTTTGTCAGCTATCTCGGGTTCGGGGAACACTGAA.

A word on this clone: Read data end 3 residues before the CDR3 end; the end is taken from the germline J gene. The rearrangement uses TRBV4-1 and TRBJ2-3; the match to TRBD2 covers 8 bases. CDR3 length equals 16 residues. With 0 bases clipped from V and 2 bases from J, the junction kept 4 bases outside the gene matches. The germline CDR1 and CDR2 sequences are MGHRA and YSYEKL. This CDR3 reads CASSQEREETTDTQYF. CDR3 DNA, as far as it was read: TGCGCCAGCAGCCAAGAGCGGGAGGAGACCACAGATACG.

Partial CDR3 DNA: TGTGCCAGCAGCCGTAGCGGGCACGGCACAGATACG. Translation: CASSRSGHGTDT. The full CDR3 sequence reads CASSRSGHGTDTQYF. The chain is built from TRBV7-2 and TRBJ2-3; 7 bases are shared with TRBD2. From the germline J gene comes the end of the CDR3, since the read stops 3 residues before it. Per germline, CDR1 SGHTA and CDR2 FQGNSA. V shed 5 bases and J 1 base; nucleotides not matched to a gene: 6. CDR3 length: 15 amino acids.

The chain's CDR3 is CSALSKFSGTDTQYF. CDR3 DNA (partial): TGCAGTGCTCTCTCCAAATTTAGCGGCACAGATACG. This chain joins TRBV20-1 and TRBJ2-3; the D gene is possibly TRBD2 (5 bases). The observed sequence ends 3 residues before the CDR3 terminus, with the missing tail filled in from the germline J gene. The CDR3 extends over 15 amino acids. V lost 5 bases, J lost 1 base, and 16 bases lay in between. Germline CDR1 is DFQATT and CDR2 is SNEGSKA (reference sequence).

Details on this clone: The CDR3 end is not reached by the read, which stops 3 residues before it; the germline J gene fills it in. The chain couples TRBV5-8 to TRBJ1-1; TRBD1 agrees at 7 bases. This CDR3 has 15 amino acids. Germline V gene sequence: CDR1 SGHTS, CDR2 YDEGEE. V trimming: 0 bases; J trimming: 5 bases; junction bases outside the gene matches: 7. The part of the CDR3 DNA that was read is TGTGCCAGCAGCTTGGTTGACAGGGCGGGGACTGAA. Encoded protein: CASSLVDRAGTE. In full, the CDR3 reads CASSLVDRAGTEAFF.

Comment on this clone: The CDR3 end is not reached by the read, which stops 3 residues before it; the germline J gene fills it in. The chain combines TRBV5-4 with TRBJ2-3; the D gene is possibly TRBD2 (6 bases). The germline V gene encodes CDR1 SGHNT and CDR2 YYREEE (reference sequence). V dropped 3 bases and J dropped 3 bases, with 8 bases sitting between them. The length of the CDR3 is 13 residues. The sequenced CDR3 bases are TGTGCCAGCAGCTCCCGGGGGACAGATACG. This encodes CASSSRGTDT. The entire CDR3 sequence reads CASSSRGTDTQYF.

As for this clone: Read coverage stops 3 residues before the CDR3 terminus; the germline J gene supplies the remainder. The rearrangement joins TRBV9 to TRBJ2-1, with 8 bases fitting TRBD2. CDR3 length: 17 residues. Germline CDR1 reads SGDLS; CDR2 reads YYNGEE. V was pared by 2 bases and J by 2 bases, with 9 bases of the junction left unmatched. This chain's CDR3 is CASSVAGGRSTYNEQFF. The sequenced part of the CDR3 DNA is TGTGCCAGCAGCGTGGCGGGGGGCCGTTCAACCTACAATGAG. Together with reference TRBV9 and TRBJ2-1, the CDR3 gives the full variable domain: DSGVTQTPKHLITATGQRVTLRCSPRSGDLSVYWYQQSLDQGLQFLIQYYNGEERAKGNILERFSAQQFPDLHSELNLSSLELGDSALYFCASSVAGGRSTYNEQFFGPGTRLTVL.

A note on this clone: Read sequence stops 3 residues before the CDR3 end, and the germline J gene provides the missing end. The gene calls are TRBV14 and TRBJ1-1; D may be TRBD1 (6 bases). The CDR3 is made up of 13 amino acids. Germline V gene lookup returns CDR1 SGHDN and CDR2 FVKESK. CDR3: CASSQTYRAGAFF. CDR3 DNA (partial): TGTGCCAGCAGCCAAACGTACAGGGCAGGA. Combining the CDR3 with reference TRBV14 and TRBJ1-1 gives the whole variable domain EAGVTQFPSHSVIEKGQTVTLRCDPISGHDNLYWYRRVMGKEIKFLLHFVKESKQDESGMPNNRFLAERTGGTYSTLKVQPAELEDSGVYFCASSQTYRAGAFFGQGTRLTVV.

Worth noting for this clone: The read gets to within 3 residues of the CDR3 end, and the germline J gene fills in the rest. The chain joins TRBV7-2 to TRBJ1-1; D is perhaps TRBD1 (5 bases). Germline V gene sequence: CDR1 SGHTA, CDR2 FQGNSA. V was trimmed by 5 bases and J by 0 bases, leaving 13 bases between them. The CDR3 sequence is 15 residues long. The covered CDR3 bases are TGTGCCAGCAGCCCTCTTCAGGGTCTGAACACTGAA. This gives the protein CASSPLQGLNTE. The full CDR3 protein is CASSPLQGLNTEAFF. Based on the CDR3 plus reference TRBV7-2 and TRBJ1-1, the full variable domain is GAGVSQSPSNKVTEKGKDVELRCDPISGHTALYWYRQSLGQGLEFLIYFQGNSAPDKSGLPSDRFSAERTGGSVSTLTIQRTQQEDSAVYLCASSPLQGLNTEAFFGQGTRLTVV.

Turning to this clone: The read ends 3 residues before the CDR3 terminus; that terminus is restored from the germline J gene. The rearrangement links TRBV27 to TRBJ2-7, with TRBD1 identical over 7 bases. The junction had 8 bases not matched to a gene; V was cut back by 5 bases and J by 1 base. CDR1 is MNHEY, CDR2 SMNVEV, per germline (reference sequence). The CDR3 covers 15 residues. Here the CDR3 reads CASSGYRGPSYEQYF. CDR3 DNA (partial): TGTGCCAGCAGTGGGTACAGGGGACCTTCCTACGAG.

In the case of this clone: The CDR3 end lies 3 residues beyond the end of the read and is filled in from the germline J gene. The V call is TRBV6-1, the J call TRBJ2-3; unclear D gene. The germline CDR1 and CDR2 sequences are MNHNS and SASEGT. The V end lost 1 base, the J end lost 1 base, and 9 bases lay between the germline ends. CDR3 length: 15 residues. The CDR3 DNA, read in part, is TGTGCCAGCAGTGAAGGCAGCGTCGGCACAGATACG. It specifies CASSEGSVGTDT. The full CDR3 sequence reads CASSEGSVGTDTQYF.

About this clone itself: Read sequence stops 3 residues before the CDR3 end, and the germline J gene provides the missing end. The chain recombines TRBV2 with TRBJ2-5, with TRBD1 matching 9 bases. Germline V lookup: CDR1 SNHLY, CDR2 FYNNEI. This CDR3 contains 13 residues. V was clipped by 6 bases and J by 2 bases; unmatched bases: 1. The part of the CDR3 DNA that was read is TGTGCCAGCAGCGGGACAGGGCAAGAGACC. This codes for CASSGTGQET. The full CDR3 protein reads CASSGTGQETQYF.

With regard to this clone: The CDR3 is cut off 3 residues early in the read; its end comes from the germline J gene. V is TRBV4-1 and J is TRBJ2-7, with 9 positions matching TRBD2. CDR3 size: 16 residues. Trimming cost V 6 bases and J 0 bases; bases outside gene matches: 9. Per the germline V gene, CDR1 is MGHRA and CDR2 is YSYEKL. CDR3 sequence reads: CASSSNPTSGSYEQYF. The DNA read from the CDR3 is TGCGCCAGCAGTTCGAACCCGACTAGCGGCTCCTACGAG.

Details on this clone: The CDR3 is cut off 3 residues early in the read; its end comes from the germline J gene. The chain employs TRBV20-1 and TRBJ1-6, with 9 nucleotides matching TRBD1. The CDR3 has 20 residues. Germline CDR1 is DFQATT and CDR2 is SNEGSKA (reference sequence). V shed 5 bases and J 1 base; nucleotides not matched to a gene: 18. CDR3 DNA (partial): TGCAGTGCTGGCCGACCCGCTATGGACAGGGGAGCATCCTATAATTCACCC. Encoded protein: CSAGRPAMDRGASYNSP. The entire CDR3 is CSAGRPAMDRGASYNSPLHF.

Comment on this clone: The DNA ends 3 residues before the CDR3 does, and the rest of the CDR3 is filled in from the germline J gene. The chain links TRBV12-3 or TRBV12-4 to TRBJ2-2; 12 bases fit TRBD2. The CDR3 extends over 15 amino acids. Germline trimming cut 3 bases from V and 5 bases from J; bases unmatched to any gene: 1. The CDR3 spells CASSLTSGRTGELFF. Partial CDR3 DNA: TGTGCCAGCAGTTTGACTAGCGGGAGAACCGGGGAG.